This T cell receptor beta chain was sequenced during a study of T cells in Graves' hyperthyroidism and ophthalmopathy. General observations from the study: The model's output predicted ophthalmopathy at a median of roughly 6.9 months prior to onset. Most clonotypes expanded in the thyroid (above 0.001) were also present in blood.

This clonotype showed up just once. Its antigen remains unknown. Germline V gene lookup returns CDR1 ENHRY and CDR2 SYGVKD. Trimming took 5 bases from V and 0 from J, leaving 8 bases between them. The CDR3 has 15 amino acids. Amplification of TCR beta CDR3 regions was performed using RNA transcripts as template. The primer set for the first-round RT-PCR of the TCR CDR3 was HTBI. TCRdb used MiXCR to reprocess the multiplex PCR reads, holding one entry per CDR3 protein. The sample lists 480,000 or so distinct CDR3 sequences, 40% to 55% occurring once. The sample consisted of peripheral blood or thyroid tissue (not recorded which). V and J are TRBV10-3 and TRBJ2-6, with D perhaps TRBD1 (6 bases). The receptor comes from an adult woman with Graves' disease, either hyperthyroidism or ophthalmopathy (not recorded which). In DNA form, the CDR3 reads TGTGCCATCAGTAACAGGGACTCTGGGGCCAACGTCCTGACTTTC. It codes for CAISNRDSGANVLTF.